This T cell receptor beta chain stems from a study of OX40 agonist ivuxolimab in advanced cancers. Using immunoSEQ multiplex PCR, the repertoire was profiled, and TCRdb retains in-frame clones only, with some absent. Of 75,000 to 95,000 clones listed, roughly 90% are singletons. V lost 8 bases to trimming and J lost 6 bases, with 17 bases between them. The CDR3 totals 13 residues. This sequence originates from an adult with an advanced solid tumor such as melanoma, head and neck, liver or kidney cancer. The starting material was CD4+ or CD8+ T cells sorted from blood, obtained in a trial of the OX40 agonist ivuxolimab. This chain links TRBV5-3 with TRBJ1-2; D might be TRBD1 (5 bases). TRBV5-3 is flagged as an ORF with uncertain function. CDR3 DNA sequence: TGTGCCAGGGGGCGGCGCAGGGAGAATGGCTACACCTTC. Protein product: CARGRRRENGYTF.